A single sample gave rise to the 17 T cell receptor beta chains below, sequenced in a study of control samples from healthy donors and cancer patients. Libraries were prepared by immunoSEQ multiplex PCR; TCRdb keeps only in-frame clonotypes and omits some of them. The sample lists roughly 100,000 clones, about 80% occurring once. Sequenced material: blood. The receptor set was obtained from a woman in her 50s in good health.

The CDR3 DNA reads as TGTGCCAGCAGCTCGGACGGCTATGGCTACACCTTC. Its protein product is CASSSDGYGYTF. The chain recombines TRBV7-3 with TRBJ1-2, with D unclear. Germline V gene sequence: CDR1 SGHTA, CDR2 FQGTGA. V lost 4 bases, J lost 4 bases, and 7 bases lay in between. This CDR3 contains 12 residues.

The J gene is TRBJ2-7, the V gene TRBV19, with D perhaps TRBD2 (7 bases). The CDR3 sequence is 15 residues long. Trimming left V 7 bases short and J 5 bases short, with 21 bases between. Germline loops: CDR1 LNHDA, CDR2 SQIVND (reference sequence). CDR3 sequence (DNA): TGTGCCAGTAAAGATAACGGGGGGCGCCGGAACGAGCAGTACTTC. This translates into CASKDNGGRRNEQYF.

This sequence joins TRBV19 and TRBJ1-2; D uncertain. This CDR3 spans 12 amino acids. The V gene's germline CDR1 is LNHDA and CDR2 SQIVND (reference sequence). Trimming removed 8 bases from V and 4 bases from J, with 11 bases in between. CDR3 in DNA: TGTGCCAGTCGCTCCCCCAGCTATGGCTACACCTTC. It is translated as CASRSPSYGYTF. The complete variable domain, with remaining parts taken from reference TRBV19 and TRBJ1-2, reads DGGITQSPKYLFRKEGQNVTLSCEQNLNHDAMYWYRQDPGQGLRLIYYSQIVNDFQKGDIAEGYSVSREKKESFPLTVTSAQKNPTAFYLCASRSPSYGYTFGSGTRLTVV.

The J gene is TRBJ2-5, the V gene TRBV7-2; 12 bases line up with TRBD2. The CDR3 contains 15 residues. Germline values: CDR1 SGHTA, CDR2 FQGNSA. The V and J ends lost 4 bases and 2 bases, in that order; junction bases with no gene match: 2. The CDR3 protein is CASSSLAGGQETQYF. The CDR3 DNA is TGTGCCAGCAGCTCACTAGCGGGGGGACAAGAGACCCAGTACTTC.

This chain uses TRBV7-8 with TRBJ2-1, with TRBD2 matching over 8 bases. Trimming cost V 4 bases and J 0 bases; bases outside gene matches: 5. This CDR3 has 16 amino acids. CDR1 SGHVS and CDR2 FQNEAQ come from the germline V gene. The CDR3 region has the DNA TGTGCCAGCAGCTATTCCGGGACTAGCTCCTACAATGAGCAGTTCTTC. It encodes CASSYSGTSSYNEQFF.

Only one count was recorded for this clone. This chain uses TRBV6-2 or TRBV6-3 with TRBJ1-1; D ambiguous. The CDR3 covers 14 residues. Trimming took off 2 bases at V and 2 bases at J, with 9 bases between the two ends. Germline values: CDR1 MNHEY, CDR2 SVGEGT. The CDR3 here is CASSYRESNTEAFF. CDR3 DNA: TGTGCCAGCAGTTACCGGGAATCAAACACTGAAGCTTTCTTT.

The chain combines TRBV21-1 with TRBJ2-3; TRBD1 is the table's D call, not checked against the DNA. TRBV21-1 is classified as a pseudogene. This CDR3 region has 16 residues. CDR3 sequence: CASSKEDRGFTDTQYF. Written as DNA, the CDR3 is TGTGCCAGCAGCAAAGAGGACAGGGGCTTCACAGATACGCAGTATTTT.

The rearrangement uses TRBV30 and TRBJ1-1, with unresolved D. The germline CDR1 and CDR2 sequences are GTSNPN and SVGIG (reference sequence). Trimming took off 0 bases at V and 1 base at J, with 12 bases between the two ends. The CDR3 totals 15 residues. The CDR3 DNA reads as TGTGCCTGGAGTGTGGGGATAGGGAAGAACACTGAAGCTTTCTTT. Amino acid sequence: CAWSVGIGKNTEAFF.

The rearrangement uses TRBV5-4 and TRBJ2-7; 10 nucleotides match TRBD1. CDR1 SGHNT and CDR2 YYREEE come from the germline V gene (reference sequence). The CDR3 is 14 amino acids. V lost 4 bases to trimming and J lost 7 bases; unmatched junction nucleotides: 8. CDR3 residues: CASSLDRGRSEQYF. The CDR3 bases are TGTGCCAGCAGCCTGGACAGGGGGAGGAGTGAGCAGTACTTC.

This chain connects TRBV21-1 to TRBJ1-5. TRBV21-1 represents a pseudogene. This CDR3 has 15 amino acids. The CDR3 sequence: CASSKRAVTKKLQHF. CDR3 DNA: TGTGCCAGCAGCAAAAGGGCAGTCACAAAAAAGCTCCAGCATTTT.

This clone was seen a few times. The rearrangement joins TRBV14 to TRBJ1-4; no clear D. CDR3 length: 18 residues. Germline assignment: CDR1 SGHDN and CDR2 FVKESK. Trimming pared 1 base from V and 0 bases from J, leaving 15 bases between. This CDR3 is CASSQVWGGDPTNEKLFF. CDR3 bases: TGTGCCAGCAGCCAAGTGTGGGGAGGCGACCCAACTAATGAAAAACTGTTTTTT.

V is TRBV3-1 (or the pseudogene TRBV3-2) and J is TRBJ1-2; D ambiguous. Trimming removed 0 bases from V and 8 bases from J, with 16 bases in between. The CDR3 is made up of 15 amino acids. Germline CDR1 LGHDT, CDR2 YNNKEL (reference sequence). CDR3 nucleotides: TGTGCCAGCAGCCAAGATTTTGGGCCTCAACGAGGCTACACCTTC. It encodes CASSQDFGPQRGYTF.

The rearrangement uses TRBV15 and TRBJ1-5; TRBD1 agrees at 7 bases. J was trimmed by 1 base and V by 1 base; bases with no gene match: 1. Germline CDR1 reads LNHNV; CDR2 reads YYDKDF (reference sequence). The CDR3 is 15 residues long. The CDR3 is CATSRGQGSNQPQHF. The CDR3 nucleotides are TGTGCCACCAGCAGAGGACAGGGAAGCAATCAGCCCCAGCATTTT.

The CDR3 sequence is CASSSSLRNTEAFF. The CDR3 DNA sequence: TGTGCCAGCAGCTCTTCGCTAAGGAACACTGAAGCTTTCTTT. J is TRBJ1-1 and V is TRBV11-3; D is ambiguous. From germline, CDR1 is SGHNT and CDR2 YENEEA. The CDR3 is 14 residues long. With 4 bases removed from V and 1 base from J, the gap between germline ends came to 10 bases.

This clone was counted a single time. This chain joins TRBV4-2 and TRBJ2-3; 10 bases match TRBD2. Germline V gene data show CDR1 as LGHNA and CDR2 as YNFKEQ. The ends lost 1 base at V and 3 bases at J; junction bases unmatched: 1. The CDR3 has 15 amino acids. The CDR3, as DNA: TGTGCCAGCAGCCAAGTAGCGGGAGGAACAGATACGCAGTATTTT. Amino acids: CASSQVAGGTDTQYF.

This clone was seen more than once but under ten times. The chain has TRBV6-5 and TRBJ2-4; D is unclear. CDR1 MNHEY and CDR2 SVGAGI come from the germline V gene. This CDR3 contains 14 residues. The V end was cut by 10 bases, the J end by 2 bases, with 15 bases between. DNA for the CDR3: TGTGCCATTTCTTCGGACGGTTCCAAAAACATTCAGTACTTC. Translation gives CAISSDGSKNIQYF.

The chain employs TRBV7-9 and TRBJ2-7, with 7 bases identical to TRBD2. The CDR3 is 14 amino acids. V shed 0 bases, J shed 5 bases, and the junction held 4 bases outside the gene matches. Germline V gives CDR1 SEHNR, CDR2 FQNEAQ (reference sequence). The CDR3 sequence: CASSLAGGVHEQYF. DNA of the CDR3: TGTGCCAGCAGCTTAGCGGGGGGGGTCCACGAGCAGTACTTC.